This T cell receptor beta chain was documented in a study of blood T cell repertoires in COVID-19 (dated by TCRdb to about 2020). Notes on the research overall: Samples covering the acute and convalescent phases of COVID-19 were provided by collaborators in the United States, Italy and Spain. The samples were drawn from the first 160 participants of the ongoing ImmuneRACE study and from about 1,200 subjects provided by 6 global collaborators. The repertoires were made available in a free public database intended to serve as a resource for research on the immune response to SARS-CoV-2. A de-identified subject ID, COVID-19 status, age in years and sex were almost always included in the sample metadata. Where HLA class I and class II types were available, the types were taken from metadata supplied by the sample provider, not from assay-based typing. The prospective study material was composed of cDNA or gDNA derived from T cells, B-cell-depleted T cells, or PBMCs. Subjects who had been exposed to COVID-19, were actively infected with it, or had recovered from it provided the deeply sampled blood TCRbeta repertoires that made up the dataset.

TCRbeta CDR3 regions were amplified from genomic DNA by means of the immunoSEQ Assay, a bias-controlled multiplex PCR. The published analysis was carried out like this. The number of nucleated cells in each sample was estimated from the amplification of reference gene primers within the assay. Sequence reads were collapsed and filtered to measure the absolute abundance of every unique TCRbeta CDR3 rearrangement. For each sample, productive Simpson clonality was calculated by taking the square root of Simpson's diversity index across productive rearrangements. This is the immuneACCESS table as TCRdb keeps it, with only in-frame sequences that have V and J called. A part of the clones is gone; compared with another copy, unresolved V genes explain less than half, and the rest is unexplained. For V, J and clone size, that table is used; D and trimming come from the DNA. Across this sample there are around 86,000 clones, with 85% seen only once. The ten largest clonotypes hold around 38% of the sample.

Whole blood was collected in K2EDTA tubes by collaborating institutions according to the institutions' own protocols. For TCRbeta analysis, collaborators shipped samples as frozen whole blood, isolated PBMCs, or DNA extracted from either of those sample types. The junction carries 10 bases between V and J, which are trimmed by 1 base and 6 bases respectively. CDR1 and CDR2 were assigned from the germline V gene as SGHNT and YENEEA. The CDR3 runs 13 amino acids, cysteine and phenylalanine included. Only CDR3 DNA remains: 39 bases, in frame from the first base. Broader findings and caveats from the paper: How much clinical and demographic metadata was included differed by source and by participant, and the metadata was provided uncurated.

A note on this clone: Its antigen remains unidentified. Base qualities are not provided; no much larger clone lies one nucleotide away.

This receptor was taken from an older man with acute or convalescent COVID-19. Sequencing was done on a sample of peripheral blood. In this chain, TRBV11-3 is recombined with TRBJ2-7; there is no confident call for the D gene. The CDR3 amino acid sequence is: CASSLVSSGEQYF. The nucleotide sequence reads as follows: TGTGCCAGCAGCTTAGTTAGCTCGGGCGAGCAGTACTTC.